Following are 2 T cell receptor beta chains from one sample sequenced in a study of blood T cell repertoires in COVID-19. TCRdb keeps only in-frame clones here, not all; method: immunoSEQ multiplex PCR. The sample includes about 230,000 clones, roughly nine tenths of them seen just once. Sequences were obtained from PBMCs or T cells enriched from blood (not recorded which). The receptors were gathered from a woman aged 45-60 years in a cohort exposed to, infected with or recovered from COVID-19 (not recorded which).

This chain connects TRBV5-1 to TRBJ1-2; 7 bases map to TRBD1. The CDR3 extends over 14 amino acids. The junction had 5 bases not matched to a gene; V was cut back by 0 bases and J by 6 bases. In germline, CDR1 is SGHRS, CDR2 YFSETQ. This CDR3 is CASSLGNTGDGYTF. The CDR3, as DNA: TGCGCCAGCAGCTTGGGGAACACAGGGGATGGCTACACCTTC.

The chain carries TRBV5-5 and TRBJ2-2; a possible D gene is TRBD1 (5 bases). Looked up from germline, CDR1 is SGHKS and CDR2 is YYEKEE (reference sequence). This CDR3 has 15 residues. V lost 1 base and J 7 bases, leaving 14 bases between the germline ends. CDR3 DNA: TGTGCCAGCAGCTTGACGGCAGGGATGAACGGGGAGCTGTTTTTT. Translating gives CASSLTAGMNGELFF.